This TCR beta chain originates from a study of graft-versus-host responses after intestinal transplantation. The V end was cut by 1 base, the J end by 3 bases, with 10 bases between. CDR3 length: 15 residues. Germline V lookup: CDR1 MNHNS, CDR2 SASEGT. The method was immunoSEQ multiplex PCR; TCRdb's version includes in-frame clones alone and lacks a portion of them. The data show approximately 130,000 clones, 90% to 95% seen once. This clone was observed a handful of times. Its antigen is not known. Overall study findings and caveats: Circulating GvH clones peaking coincided with falling HvG clones soon after transplant.

Here the sequenced sample was unstimulated CD4+ T cells sorted from spleen or lymph node cells, taken before intestinal transplant. This TCR derives from a human donor who received an intestinal transplant. V is TRBV6-1 and J is TRBJ1-3; D unresolved. The CDR3 loop is CASSEEVRFGNTIYF. The CDR3 region has the DNA TGTGCCAGCAGTGAAGAGGTCCGATTTGGAAACACCATATATTTT.